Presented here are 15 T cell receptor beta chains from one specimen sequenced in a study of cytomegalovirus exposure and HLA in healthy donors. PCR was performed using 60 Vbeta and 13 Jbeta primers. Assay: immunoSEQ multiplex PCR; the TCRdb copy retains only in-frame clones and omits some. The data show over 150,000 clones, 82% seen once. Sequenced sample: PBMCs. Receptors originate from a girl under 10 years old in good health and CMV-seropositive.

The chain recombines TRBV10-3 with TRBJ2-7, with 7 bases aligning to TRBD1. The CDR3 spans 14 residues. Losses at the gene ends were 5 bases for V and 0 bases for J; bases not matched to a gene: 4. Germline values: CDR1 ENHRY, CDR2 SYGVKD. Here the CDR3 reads CAISPGQPSYEQYF. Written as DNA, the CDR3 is TGTGCCATCAGTCCGGGACAGCCCTCCTACGAGCAGTACTTC.

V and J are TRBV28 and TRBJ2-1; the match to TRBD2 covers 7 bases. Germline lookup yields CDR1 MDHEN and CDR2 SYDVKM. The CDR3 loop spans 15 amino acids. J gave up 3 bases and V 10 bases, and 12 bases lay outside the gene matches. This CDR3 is CATVNARDYYNEQFF. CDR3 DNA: TGTGCCACAGTAAACGCAAGGGACTACTACAATGAGCAGTTCTTC.

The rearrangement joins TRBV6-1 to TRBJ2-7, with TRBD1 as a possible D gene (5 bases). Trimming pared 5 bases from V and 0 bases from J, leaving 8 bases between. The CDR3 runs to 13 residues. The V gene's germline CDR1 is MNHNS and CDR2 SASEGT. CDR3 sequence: CASSLQDSYEQYF. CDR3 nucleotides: TGTGCCAGCAGTTTACAGGACTCCTACGAGCAGTACTTC.

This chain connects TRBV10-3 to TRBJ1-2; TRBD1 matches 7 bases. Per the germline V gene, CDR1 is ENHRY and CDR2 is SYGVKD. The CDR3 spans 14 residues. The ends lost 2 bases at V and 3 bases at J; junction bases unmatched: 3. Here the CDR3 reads CAISEPGQHYGYTF. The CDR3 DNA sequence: TGTGCCATCAGTGAGCCGGGACAGCACTATGGCTACACCTTC.

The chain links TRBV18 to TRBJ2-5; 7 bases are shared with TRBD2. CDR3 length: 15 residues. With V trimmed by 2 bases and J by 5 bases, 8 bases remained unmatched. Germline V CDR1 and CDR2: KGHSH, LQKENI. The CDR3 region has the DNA TGTGCCAGCTCACCAGGAGGGAGGGCCGGGGAGACCCAGTACTTC. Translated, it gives CASSPGGRAGETQYF.

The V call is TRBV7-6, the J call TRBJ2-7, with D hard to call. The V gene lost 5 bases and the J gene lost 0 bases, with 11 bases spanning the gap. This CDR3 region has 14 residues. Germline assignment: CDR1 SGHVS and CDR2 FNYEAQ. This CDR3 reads CASSATQSSYEQYF. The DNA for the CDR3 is TGTGCCAGCAGCGCGACACAGAGCTCCTACGAGCAGTACTTC. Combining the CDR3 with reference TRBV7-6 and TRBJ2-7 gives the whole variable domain GAGVSQSPRYKVTKRGQDVALRCDPISGHVSLYWYRQALGQGPEFLTYFNYEAQQDKSGLPNDRFSAERPEGSISTLTIQRTEQRDSAMYRCASSATQSSYEQYFGPGTRLTVT.

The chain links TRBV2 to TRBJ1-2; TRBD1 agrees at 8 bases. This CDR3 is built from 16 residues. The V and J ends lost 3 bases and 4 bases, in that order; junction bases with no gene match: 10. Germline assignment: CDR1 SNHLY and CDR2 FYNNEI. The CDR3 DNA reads TGTGCCAGCAGTGAGGGCAGGGGGCGCACGGGCTATGGCTACACCTTC. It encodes CASSEGRGRTGYGYTF.

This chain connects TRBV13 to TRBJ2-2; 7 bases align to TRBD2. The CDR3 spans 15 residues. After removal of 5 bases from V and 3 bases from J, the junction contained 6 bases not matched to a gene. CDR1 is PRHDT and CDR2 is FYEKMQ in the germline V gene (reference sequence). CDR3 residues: CASSPRGGDTGELFF. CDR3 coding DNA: TGTGCCAGCAGCCCACGCGGGGGAGACACCGGGGAGCTGTTTTTT.

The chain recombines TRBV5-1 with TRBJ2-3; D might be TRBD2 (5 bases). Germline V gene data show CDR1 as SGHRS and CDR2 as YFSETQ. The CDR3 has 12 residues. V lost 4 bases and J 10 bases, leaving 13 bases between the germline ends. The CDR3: CASSLSSEAQYF. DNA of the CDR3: TGCGCCAGCAGCCTGTCTTCGGAGGCGCAGTATTTT. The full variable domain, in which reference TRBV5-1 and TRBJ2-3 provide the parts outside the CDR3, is KAGVTQTPRYLIKTRGQQVTLSCSPISGHRSVSWYQQTPGQGLQFLFEYFSETQRNKGNFPGRFSGRQFSNSRSEMNVSTLELGDSALYLCASSLSSEAQYFGPGTRLTVL.

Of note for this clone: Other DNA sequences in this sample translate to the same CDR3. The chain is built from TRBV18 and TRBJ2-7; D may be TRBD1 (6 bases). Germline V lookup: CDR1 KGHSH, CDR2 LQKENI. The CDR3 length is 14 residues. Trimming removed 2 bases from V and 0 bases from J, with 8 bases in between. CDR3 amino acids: CASSPTGSSYEQYF. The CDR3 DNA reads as TGTGCCAGCTCACCAACAGGGAGCTCCTACGAGCAGTACTTC.

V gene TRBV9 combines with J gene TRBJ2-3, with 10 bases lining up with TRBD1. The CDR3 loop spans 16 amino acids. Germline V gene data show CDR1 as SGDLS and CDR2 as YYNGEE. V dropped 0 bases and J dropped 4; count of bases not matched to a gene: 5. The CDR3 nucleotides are TGTGCCAGCAGCGTAGAGACAGGGGGCTGGTCAGATACGCAGTATTTT. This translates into CASSVETGGWSDTQYF.

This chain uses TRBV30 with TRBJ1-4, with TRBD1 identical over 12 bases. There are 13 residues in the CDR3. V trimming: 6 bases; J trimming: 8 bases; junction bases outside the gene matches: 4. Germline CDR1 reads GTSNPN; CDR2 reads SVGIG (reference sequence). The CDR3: CACPGQGAEKLFF. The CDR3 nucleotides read TGTGCCTGCCCGGGACAGGGGGCCGAAAAACTGTTTTTT.

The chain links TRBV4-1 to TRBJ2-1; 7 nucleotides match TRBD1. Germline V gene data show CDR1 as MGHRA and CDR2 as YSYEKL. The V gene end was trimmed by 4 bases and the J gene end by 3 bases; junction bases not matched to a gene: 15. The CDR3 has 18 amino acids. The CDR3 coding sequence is TGCGCCAGCAGCCTCACCGAGACAGGGCGGTATGACTACAATGAGCAGTTCTTC. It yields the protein CASSLTETGRYDYNEQFF.

CDR3 nucleotide sequence: TGTGCCAGTACCCCCATGAGGGGAGGAACGGATCAGCCCCAGCATTTT. This encodes CASTPMRGGTDQPQHF. The rearrangement joins TRBV19 to TRBJ1-5; maybe TRBD1 (5 bases). The CDR3 extends over 16 amino acids. Germline CDR1 reads LNHDA; CDR2 reads SQIVND (reference sequence). V shed 7 bases and J shed 5 bases, with 21 bases lying between them.

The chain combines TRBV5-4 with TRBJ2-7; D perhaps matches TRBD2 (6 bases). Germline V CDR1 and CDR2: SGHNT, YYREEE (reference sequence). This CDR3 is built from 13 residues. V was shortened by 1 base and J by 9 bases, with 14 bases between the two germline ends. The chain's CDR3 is CASSLPNRAGQYF. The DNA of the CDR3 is TGTGCCAGCAGCTTGCCGAATAGAGCGGGGCAGTACTTC.